Included here is one T cell receptor beta chain sequence, with context. As yet, its antigen is unknown. The germline CDR1 and CDR2 sequences are LNHDA and SQIVND (reference sequence). This CDR3 is 14 amino acids long. V was pared by 0 bases and J by 4 bases, with 9 bases between. The record originates from a study of long-term antiretroviral therapy in people with HIV. Findings of the study overall: Controls exceeded HIV repertoires in CDR3 length range.

Run at survey level, the immunoSEQ assay was version v3.0. Libraries were prepared by immunoSEQ multiplex PCR; TCRdb keeps only in-frame clonotypes and omits some of them. Seen here are 12,000 or so clones, roughly 79% observed once, and the top ten hold around 10%. The TCR originated in a woman in her 40s with HIV. The specimen comprised unsorted PBMCs, sampled 0.8 years before starting antiretroviral therapy. This chain joins TRBV19 and TRBJ1-2; D remains ambiguous. CDR3 in amino acids: CASSIDQRFYGYTF. Here the CDR3 DNA reads TGTGCCAGTAGTATAGATCAACGGTTCTATGGCTACACCTTC.